Described below is a single T cell receptor (beta chain) sequence and its context. This sample is part of a study of Ad26.COV2.S vaccination and SARS-CoV-2 variants. For the study at large: Each vaccinee took Ad26.COV2.S intramuscularly, once or twice 56 days apart.

Treatment in this sample: roughly 19 received Ad26.COV2.S at low or high dose, single or two shots; roughly five received placebo; per-sample allocation not given. Sample collection was performed on day 63 after the first vaccine or placebo injection. Assay: immunoSEQ multiplex PCR; the TCRdb copy retains only in-frame clones and omits some. The sample has about 350,000 clones, roughly 90% seen once. The receptor was isolated from a person aged 18 to 59 who received the Ad26.COV2.S COVID-19 vaccine or a placebo. This specimen was peripheral blood, taken in a trial of Ad26.COV2.S vaccine versus placebo.

The CDR3 DNA follows: TGCAGCGTTGTCGTTGGCGGTGGCTACACCTTC. It translates to CSVVVGGGYTF. J is TRBJ1-2 and V is TRBV29-1; no reliable D call. V gave up 4 bases and J gave up 7 bases, with 10 bases separating them. The CDR3 sequence is 11 residues long. Germline V gives CDR1 SQVTM, CDR2 ANQGSEA.